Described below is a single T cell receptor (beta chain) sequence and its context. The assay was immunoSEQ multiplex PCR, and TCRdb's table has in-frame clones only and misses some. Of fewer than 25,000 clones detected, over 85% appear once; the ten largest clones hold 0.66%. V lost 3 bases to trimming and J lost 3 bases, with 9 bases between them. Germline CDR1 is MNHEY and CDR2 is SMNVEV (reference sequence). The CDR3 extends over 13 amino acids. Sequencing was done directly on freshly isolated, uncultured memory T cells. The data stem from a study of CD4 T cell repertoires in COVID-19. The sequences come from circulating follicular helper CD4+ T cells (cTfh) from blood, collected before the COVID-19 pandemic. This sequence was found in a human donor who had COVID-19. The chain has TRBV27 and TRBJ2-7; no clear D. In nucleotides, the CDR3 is TGTGCCAGCAGTTTTCAGGCCGGCTACGAGCAGTACTTC. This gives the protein CASSFQAGYEQYF.